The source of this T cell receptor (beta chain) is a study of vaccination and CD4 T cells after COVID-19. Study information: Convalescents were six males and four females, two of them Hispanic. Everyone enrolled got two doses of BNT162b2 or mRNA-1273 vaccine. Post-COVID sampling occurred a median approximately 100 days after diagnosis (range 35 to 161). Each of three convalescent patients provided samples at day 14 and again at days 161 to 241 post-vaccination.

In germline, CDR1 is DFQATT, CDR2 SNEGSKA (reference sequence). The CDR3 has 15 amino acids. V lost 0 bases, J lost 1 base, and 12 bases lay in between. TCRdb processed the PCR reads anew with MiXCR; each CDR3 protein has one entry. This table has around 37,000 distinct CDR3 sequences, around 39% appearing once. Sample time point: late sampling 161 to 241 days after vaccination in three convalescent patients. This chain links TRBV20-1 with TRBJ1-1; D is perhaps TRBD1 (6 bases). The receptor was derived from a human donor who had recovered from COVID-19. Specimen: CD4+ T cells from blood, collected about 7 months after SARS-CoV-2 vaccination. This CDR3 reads CSARDPQGRNTEAFF. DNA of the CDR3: TGCAGTGCTAGAGACCCCCAGGGGAGGAACACTGAAGCTTTCTTT.